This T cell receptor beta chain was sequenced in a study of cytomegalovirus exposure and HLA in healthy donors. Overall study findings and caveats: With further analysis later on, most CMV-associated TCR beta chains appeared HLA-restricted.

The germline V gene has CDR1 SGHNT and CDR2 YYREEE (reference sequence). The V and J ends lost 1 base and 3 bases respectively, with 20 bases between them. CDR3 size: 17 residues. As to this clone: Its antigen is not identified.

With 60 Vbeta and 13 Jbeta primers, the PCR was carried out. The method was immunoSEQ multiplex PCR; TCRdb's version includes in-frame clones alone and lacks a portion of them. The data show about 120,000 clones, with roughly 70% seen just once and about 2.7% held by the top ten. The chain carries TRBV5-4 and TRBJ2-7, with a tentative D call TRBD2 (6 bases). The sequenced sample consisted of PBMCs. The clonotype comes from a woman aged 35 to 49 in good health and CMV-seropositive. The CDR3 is CASSLPSTGVSDYEQYF. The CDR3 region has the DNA TGTGCCAGCAGCTTGCCATCAACGGGAGTAAGCGACTACGAGCAGTACTTC.